These 28 T cell receptor beta chains share one sample of origin, sequenced in a study of lymphopenia after photon versus proton radiotherapy. The repertoire was sequenced with immunoSEQ multiplex PCR; TCRdb's copy has only in-frame clones and lacks some. The repertoire holds some 170,000 clones, around nine tenths seen once, with approximately 4.6% in the top ten. The input for sequencing was peripheral blood, taken from a patient treated with photon-based radiotherapy. All receptors derive from a man aged 50-60 years with gastric cancer.

The chain recombines TRBV29-1 with TRBJ1-2, with D tentatively TRBD1 (5 bases). The V end was cut by 2 bases, the J end by 4 bases, with 11 bases between. The CDR3 is 13 amino acids. Per germline, CDR1 SQVTM and CDR2 ANQGSEA. The DNA for the CDR3 is TGCAGCGTTGAAAGCCCAGGGCGCTATGGCTACACCTTC. Its protein product is CSVESPGRYGYTF.

This clone was counted a single time. The chain uses TRBV27 and TRBJ2-5, with TRBD2 as a possible D gene (5 bases). Germline V gene lookup returns CDR1 MNHEY and CDR2 SMNVEV (reference sequence). The length of the CDR3 is 14 residues. The germline V and J ends were trimmed by 4 bases and 9 bases, with 18 bases remaining between them. The CDR3 here is CASSSGSFYGAQYF. The CDR3 nucleotides read TGTGCCAGCAGTTCCGGGTCCTTCTACGGGGCCCAGTACTTC.

The CDR3: CASSRGLALGFQETQYF. Written as DNA, the CDR3 is TGCGCCAGCAGCCGAGGACTAGCCTTGGGGTTTCAAGAGACCCAGTACTTC. The genes are TRBV4-1 and TRBJ2-5, with TRBD2 matching over 8 bases. CDR3 length: 17 amino acids. CDR1 is MGHRA, CDR2 YSYEKL, per germline. Trimming at V came to 4 bases and at J to 2 bases, leaving 12 bases not matched to a gene.

J is TRBJ2-1 and V is TRBV7-2; TRBD2 matches at 12 bases. CDR1 and CDR2 (germline): SGHTA, FQGNSA. CDR3 size: 14 residues. V trimming: 7 bases; J trimming: 10 bases; junction bases outside the gene matches: 8. The CDR3 nucleotides are TGTGCCAGCACCTCGACCGGGACTAGCGGGGAGCAGTTCTTC. It yields the protein CASTSTGTSGEQFF.

This chain uses TRBV18 with TRBJ2-2; 8 nucleotides line up with TRBD2. The trim removed 2 bases at V and 5 bases at J, leaving 10 bases unmatched. The CDR3 totals 17 residues. Germline CDR1 KGHSH, CDR2 LQKENI. Here the CDR3 reads CASSPSSSGRKTGELFF. The CDR3 DNA reads TGTGCCAGCTCACCAAGCTCCAGCGGGAGAAAAACCGGGGAGCTGTTTTTT.

This clone is a singleton in its sample. The chain employs TRBV2 and TRBJ2-5; D gene ambiguous. This CDR3 has 14 amino acids. Trimming pared 6 bases from V and 2 bases from J, leaving 13 bases between. Germline-derived CDR1 and CDR2 are SNHLY and FYNNEI. The CDR3, as DNA: TGTGCCAGCAGGCCTGGAGTGGGACAAGAGACCCAGTACTTC. Translation gives CASRPGVGQETQYF.

This clone appeared once. The CDR3 loop reads CASIGTGEYDYEQYF. Written as DNA, the CDR3 is TGTGCCAGCATCGGGACAGGGGAGTATGACTACGAGCAGTACTTC. V gene TRBV27 combines with J gene TRBJ2-7, with 10 bases that match TRBD1. CDR1 MNHEY and CDR2 SMNVEV come from the germline V gene (reference sequence). The CDR3 covers 15 residues. With 7 bases clipped from V and 3 bases from J, the junction kept 9 bases outside the gene matches.

The gene calls are TRBV27 and TRBJ2-7, with D maybe TRBD1 (6 bases). The V gene's germline CDR1 is MNHEY and CDR2 SMNVEV (reference sequence). The CDR3 spans 13 residues. Trimming left V 4 bases short and J 3 bases short, with 10 bases between. In DNA, the CDR3 is TGTGCCAGCAGTTCCACAGGGTTCTACGAGCAGTACTTC. Amino acids: CASSSTGFYEQYF.

V gene TRBV4-2 combines with J gene TRBJ2-2, with a tentative D call TRBD2 (6 bases). The CDR3 covers 17 residues. Germline V gene sequence: CDR1 LGHNA, CDR2 YNFKEQ. Trimming pared 1 base from V and 7 bases from J, leaving 19 bases between. The CDR3: CASSQGTNADRGGELFF. CDR3 nucleotide sequence: TGTGCCAGCAGCCAAGGGACTAACGCCGACCGGGGCGGGGAGCTGTTTTTT.

This clone was picked up one time. Because the CDR3's place on the DNA is in doubt, the DNA is left out and the CDR3 is given as listed by TCRdb. V gene TRBV21-1 combines with J gene TRBJ1-1. TRBV21-1 counts as a pseudogene. The CDR3 has 15 amino acids, counting both end residues. CDR3 residues: CASSKVAGGNTEAFF.

The chain carries TRBV5-1 and TRBJ2-1, with 9 bases lining up with TRBD2. The trim removed 4 bases at V and 9 bases at J, leaving 8 bases unmatched. The CDR3 has 14 amino acids. CDR1 SGHRS and CDR2 YFSETQ come from the germline V gene. The CDR3 nucleotides read TGCGCCAGCAGCCTCGGGACTAGCACTATTGAGCAGTTCTTC. It is translated as CASSLGTSTIEQFF. Based on the CDR3 plus reference TRBV5-1 and TRBJ2-1, the full variable domain is KAGVTQTPRYLIKTRGQQVTLSCSPISGHRSVSWYQQTPGQGLQFLFEYFSETQRNKGNFPGRFSGRQFSNSRSEMNVSTLELGDSALYLCASSLGTSTIEQFFGPGTRLTVL.

The chain combines TRBV7-2 with TRBJ2-1, with a possible D match to TRBD2 (6 bases). This CDR3 is built from 15 residues. CDR1 is SGHTA, CDR2 FQGNSA, per germline. The germline V and J ends were trimmed by 1 base and 4 bases, with 11 bases remaining between them. CDR3 in DNA: TGTGCCAGCAGCTTAGGTTCTAGCGCTTACAATGAGCAGTTCTTC. Translation: CASSLGSSAYNEQFF.

The chain couples TRBV4-1 to TRBJ1-5; D may be TRBD1 (6 bases). V was clipped by 0 bases and J by 4 bases, with 13 bases between them. CDR1 is MGHRA and CDR2 is YSYEKL in the germline V gene. The CDR3 runs 16 residues. The CDR3, as DNA: TGCGCCAGCAGCCAAGACCCCCCGCAGGGGAATCAGCCCCAGCATTTT. The encoded protein is CASSQDPPQGNQPQHF.

The chain employs TRBV6-1 and TRBJ2-2; D might be TRBD1 or TRBD2, each matching 6 bases. CDR1 and CDR2 from the germline V gene are MNHNS and SASEGT. V lost 6 bases to trimming and J lost 4 bases, with 12 bases between them. The CDR3 is 14 amino acids. The CDR3 region is CASSDKGGTGELFF. DNA for the CDR3: TGTGCCAGCAGCGACAAGGGGGGCACCGGGGAGCTGTTTTTT.

This chain joins TRBV5-5 and TRBJ1-1, with TRBD1 identical over 8 bases. Germline-derived CDR1 and CDR2 are SGHKS and YYEKEE (reference sequence). V was pared by 4 bases and J by 5 bases, with 7 bases of the junction left unmatched. The CDR3 loop spans 14 amino acids. The CDR3 loop reads CASSLDRVRTEAFF. The CDR3 DNA sequence: TGTGCCAGCAGCCTGGACAGGGTAAGAACTGAAGCTTTCTTT.

The chain uses TRBV7-9 and TRBJ2-3; the D is unclear. CDR1 and CDR2 (germline): SEHNR, FQNEAQ (reference sequence). The CDR3 length is 13 residues. Trimming pared 2 bases from V and 4 bases from J, leaving 7 bases between. This chain's CDR3 is CASSLWSADTQYF. The CDR3 DNA is TGTGCCAGCAGCTTATGGAGCGCAGATACGCAGTATTTT. Full variable domain (missing parts from reference TRBV7-9 and TRBJ2-3): DTGVSQNPRHKITKRGQNVTFRCDPISEHNRLYWYRQTLGQGPEFLTYFQNEAQLEKSRLLSDRFSAERPKGSFSTLEIQRTEQGDSAMYLCASSLWSADTQYFGPGTRLTVL.

This chain uses TRBV4-3 with TRBJ2-2; D possibly corresponds to TRBD2 (6 bases). The CDR3 consists of 17 residues. Trimming took off 4 bases at V and 6 bases at J, with 21 bases between the two ends. CDR1 and CDR2 from the germline V gene are LGHNA and YSLEER. CDR3 protein: CASSPSPSGVRSGELFF. The CDR3 DNA sequence: TGCGCCAGCAGCCCGAGTCCGTCGGGAGTTCGGTCCGGGGAGCTGTTTTTT.

The chain is built from TRBV7-9 and TRBJ1-2; D is unresolved. Germline V gene data show CDR1 as SEHNR and CDR2 as FQNEAQ (reference sequence). Trimming shortened V by 7 bases and J by 4 bases, and 13 bases separated the two germline ends. The CDR3 contains 13 residues. The CDR3 nucleotides are TGTGCCAGCACCTTCGGAACGACCTATGGCTACACCTTC. It yields the protein CASTFGTTYGYTF.

This clone was detected once. This chain links TRBV6-5 with TRBJ2-7; 8 bases are a match to TRBD2. The trim removed 5 bases at V and 4 bases at J, leaving 7 bases unmatched. CDR1 and CDR2 from the germline V gene are MNHEY and SVGAGI. This CDR3 spans 14 amino acids. The DNA for the CDR3 is TGTGCCAGCAGTCCAGGGACTAGTGATTACGAGCAGTACTTC. This gives the protein CASSPGTSDYEQYF.

The V gene is TRBV5-1, the J gene TRBJ1-1, with D tentatively TRBD1 (5 bases). V shed 2 bases and J shed 0 bases, with 14 bases lying between them. The germline V gene encodes CDR1 SGHRS and CDR2 YFSETQ. The length of the CDR3 is 16 residues. The CDR3 loop reads CASSFSQGGMNTEAFF. CDR3 sequence (DNA): TGCGCCAGCAGCTTCTCCCAGGGTGGGATGAACACTGAAGCTTTCTTT.

The gene calls are TRBV7-9 and TRBJ2-3, with TRBD1 identical over 11 bases. The J segment lost 2 bases and the V segment lost 3 bases, leaving 4 bases of the junction unmatched. The germline gives CDR1 SEHNR, CDR2 FQNEAQ (reference sequence). The CDR3 loop spans 16 amino acids. As DNA, the CDR3 is TGTGCCAGCAGCTTGGGGACAGGGGGATACACAGATACGCAGTATTTT. Translating gives CASSLGTGGYTDTQYF.

Concerning this clone itself: Other DNA sequences within the sample encode an identical CDR3. The V and J genes are TRBV7-8 and TRBJ1-1; D gene ambiguous. V lost 5 bases and J lost 5, with 9 bases in between. Per the germline V gene, CDR1 is SGHVS and CDR2 is FQNEAQ. The CDR3 spans 12 residues. The CDR3 sequence is CASSLRGTEAFF. CDR3 coding DNA: TGTGCCAGCAGCCTTCGCGGTACTGAAGCTTTCTTT.

CDR3 region: CASSLGQGGYEQYF. The CDR3 DNA is TGTGCCAGCAGCTTGGGGCAGGGGGGCTACGAGCAGTACTTC. V is TRBV5-4 and J is TRBJ2-7; possibly TRBD1 for D (7 bases). V was clipped by 0 bases and J by 3 bases, with 10 bases between them. Germline V gene sequence: CDR1 SGHNT, CDR2 YYREEE (reference sequence). The CDR3 length is 14 residues.

This sequence joins TRBV5-4 and TRBJ2-7; 8 bases are a match to TRBD2. Looked up from germline, CDR1 is SGHNT and CDR2 is YYREEE (reference sequence). The V and J ends lost 0 bases and 1 base, in that order; junction bases with no gene match: 3. The CDR3 contains 15 residues. The CDR3 region has the DNA TGTGCCAGCAGCTTGGAAGTAGCGGGGTCCTACGAGCAGTACTTC. It yields the protein CASSLEVAGSYEQYF.

V gene TRBV7-6 combines with J gene TRBJ2-2, with 11 bases that match TRBD2. CDR3 size: 16 residues. Germline CDR1 reads SGHVS; CDR2 reads FNYEAQ. V gave up 4 bases and J gave up 0 bases; unmatched junction bases: 1. The CDR3 loop is CASSSGLAANTGELFF. CDR3 sequence (DNA): TGTGCCAGCAGCTCGGGACTAGCGGCGAACACCGGGGAGCTGTTTTTT.

The chain combines TRBV18 with TRBJ1-2, with TRBD1 matching over 8 bases. Germline V gene lookup returns CDR1 KGHSH and CDR2 LQKENI. There are 13 residues in the CDR3. The V and J ends lost 5 bases and 3 bases, in that order; junction bases with no gene match: 2. CDR3: CASSGTGDYGYTF. The CDR3 DNA reads TGTGCCAGCTCAGGGACAGGAGACTATGGCTACACCTTC.

This chain uses TRBV6-6 with TRBJ1-2; D gene unclear. There are 16 residues in the CDR3. Germline loops: CDR1 MNHNY, CDR2 SVGAGI (reference sequence). The germline V and J ends were trimmed by 4 bases and 4 bases, with 19 bases remaining between them. This chain's CDR3 is CASSSRESAVLYGYTF. In nucleotides, the CDR3 is TGTGCCAGCAGTTCTCGGGAGTCTGCAGTTCTCTATGGCTACACCTTC.

The chain couples TRBV19 to TRBJ2-2; D is unclear. This CDR3 is built from 13 residues. CDR1 is LNHDA and CDR2 is SQIVND in the germline V gene (reference sequence). V lost 6 bases, J lost 1 base, and 6 bases lay in between. The CDR3 DNA sequence: TGTGCCAGTAGCCAACAGAACACCGGGGAGCTGTTTTTT. This gives the protein CASSQQNTGELFF.